There are many counts of the clone carrying this T cell receptor (beta chain). The sequenced patients had an expansion of CD8+CD57+ cells seen by flow cytometry. Trimming left V 2 bases short and J 5 bases short, with 12 bases between. Per germline, CDR1 SEHNR and CDR2 FQNEAQ (reference sequence). This CDR3 has 15 residues. The entry originates in a study of CD8+CD57+ T cells in acquired aplastic anemia. Researchers used genomic DNA as the template to profile TCR beta VDJ and CDR3. A single record per CDR3 protein comes from TCRdb applying MiXCR to the reads. The sample lists under 250,000 distinct CDR3 sequences, around 46% occurring once.

This chain connects TRBV7-9 to TRBJ1-4; D gene unclear. Sequenced input: sorted CD4+, CD8+, or CD8+CD57+ T cells (not recorded which) from PBMCs. This clonotype was sampled from a human donor with aplastic anemia. The CDR3 loop is CASSLIPSENEKLFF. CDR3 DNA sequence: TGTGCCAGCAGCTTAATCCCCAGTGAGAATGAAAAACTGTTTTTT.